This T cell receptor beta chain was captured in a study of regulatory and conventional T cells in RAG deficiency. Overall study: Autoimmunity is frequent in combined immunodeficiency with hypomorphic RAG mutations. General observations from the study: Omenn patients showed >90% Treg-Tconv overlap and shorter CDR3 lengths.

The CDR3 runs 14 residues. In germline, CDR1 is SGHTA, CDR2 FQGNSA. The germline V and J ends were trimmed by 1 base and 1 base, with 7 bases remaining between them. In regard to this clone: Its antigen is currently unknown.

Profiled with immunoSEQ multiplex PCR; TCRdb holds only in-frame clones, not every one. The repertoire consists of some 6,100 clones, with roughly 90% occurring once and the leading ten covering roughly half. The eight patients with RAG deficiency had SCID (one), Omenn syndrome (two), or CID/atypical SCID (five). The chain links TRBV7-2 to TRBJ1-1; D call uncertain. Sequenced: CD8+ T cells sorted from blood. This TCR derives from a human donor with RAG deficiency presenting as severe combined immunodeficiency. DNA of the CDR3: TGTGCCAGCAGCTTAGGTCCCGAGAACACTGAAGCTTTCTTT. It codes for CASSLGPENTEAFF.